This T cell receptor (beta chain) was retrieved from a study of blood T cell repertoires in COVID-19 (dated by TCRdb to 2019 to 2021). Study-level background: The collaborator samples originated in the United States, Italy and Spain and spanned the acute and convalescent phases of COVID-19. The prospective study material was composed of cDNA or gDNA derived from T cells, B-cell-depleted T cells, or PBMCs. Subjects who had been exposed to COVID-19, were actively infected with it, or had recovered from it provided the deeply sampled blood TCRbeta repertoires that made up the dataset. The repertoires were made available in a free public database intended to serve as a resource for research on the immune response to SARS-CoV-2. Samples were obtained from the ongoing ImmuneRACE study (first 160 participants) and from 1,000 to 1,500 subjects provided by 6 global collaborators. The sample metadata nearly always contained a de-identified subject ID, COVID-19 status, age in years and sex. Where available, HLA class I and class II types were taken from metadata supplied by the sample provider and were not determined by assay-based typing.

A second Seattle source provided samples from volunteer blood donors who had recovered from COVID-19. Collaborating institutions collected whole blood in K2EDTA tubes following their own protocols. Collaborator samples were shipped for TCRbeta analysis as frozen whole blood, isolated PBMCs, or DNA extracted from either sample type. From a lookup of the germline V gene, CDR1 and CDR2 are SGDLS and YYNGEE. At the junction V is shortened by 0 bases and J by 2 bases, with 11 bases in between. The CDR3 covers 15 residues, taking in both the cysteine and the phenylalanine. Left in the record is the CDR3 DNA by itself, 45 bases read in frame from the first base. General conclusions and limits of the study: How much clinical and demographic metadata was included differed by source and by participant, and the metadata was provided uncurated.

TCRbeta CDR3 regions were amplified from genomic DNA by means of the immunoSEQ Assay, a bias-controlled multiplex PCR. The authors processed their data as follows. The number of nucleated cells in each sample was estimated from the amplification of reference gene primers within the assay. Sequence reads were collapsed and filtered to measure the absolute abundance of every unique TCRbeta CDR3 rearrangement. For each sample, productive Simpson clonality was calculated as the square root of Simpson's diversity index across productive rearrangements. TCRdb's version of the immuneACCESS table is confined to in-frame rearrangements and falls short of the full clone set. An unresolved V gene accounts for under half of the shortfall where checked; the remainder is of unknown origin. The V and J calls and clone size are taken from that table; D and trimming were inferred from the DNA. The sample profile shows 200,000 or so clones; 84% of them were found once. The biggest ten clones account for approximately 5% of the sample.

Comment on this clone: No cognate antigen has been identified for it. No qualities accompany the bases; no much larger clone lies one base away.

The receptor comes from a woman in her sixties who had recovered from COVID-19. The rearranged chain carries TRBV9 and TRBJ1-2, with a tentative D gene TRBD1 over 5 matching bases. Specimen: peripheral blood. CDR3 loop: CASSVVTETNYGYTF. Read as DNA, the sequence is TGTGCCAGCAGCGTAGTGACAGAAACCAACTATGGCTACACCTTC.